This T cell receptor beta chain came from a study of cytomegalovirus exposure and HLA in healthy donors. Study-level information: The roughly 120 million unique TCR beta sequences, from 150 million to 200 million T cells, were found by an earlier analysis.

Study results and caveats: Per a later analysis, HLA-associated TCR beta chains showed more clonal expansion than other, equally common TCR beta chains. Solely CMV serostatus was available to characterize immune exposure.

V lost 0 bases to trimming and J lost 2 bases; unmatched junction nucleotides: 6. Per germline, CDR1 LGHNA and CDR2 YNFKEQ. The CDR3 runs to 18 residues. About this clone: Its antigen is not identified.

The PCR contained 60 Vbeta and 13 Jbeta primers. TCRdb keeps only in-frame clones here, not all; method: immunoSEQ multiplex PCR. This sample has 150,000 to 200,000 clones, with approximately 70% found just once. The rearrangement links TRBV4-2 to TRBJ2-1; 11 positions match TRBD2. Sequencing was performed on PBMCs. The sequence was collected from a woman aged 35 to 49 in good health and CMV-seropositive. The CDR3 loop is CASSQDPSGRSPYNEQFF. For the CDR3, the DNA is TGTGCCAGCAGCCAAGATCCTAGCGGGAGGTCCCCCTACAATGAGCAGTTCTTC.